A selection of T cell receptor beta chains follows, all from one sample in a study of cytomegalovirus exposure and HLA in healthy donors. The protocol was immunoSEQ multiplex PCR, while the TCRdb copy is restricted to in-frame clones and leaves out a portion. The table records about 150,000 clones, around 79% of them present only once. The sample taken for sequencing was PBMCs. The receptor source for this set is a human donor in good health. Both conserved end residues are part of each CDR3. The order of the fields is J gene, clone size, V gene, D gene, CDR3 protein, CDR3 DNA. The D gene is left open where the match is weak. Size is stated for part of the rows, as once, few or many counts, or as a class when the clone is expanded.

j_call: TRBJ1-1
clone_size: -
v_call: TRBV6-5
d_call: -
cdr3_aa: CASSSDRAQNTEAFF
cdr3_nt: TGTGCCAGCAGCTCAGACAGAGCCCAGAACACTGAAGCTTTCTTT

j_call: TRBJ2-5
clone_size: -
v_call: TRBV6-5
d_call: TRBD2
cdr3_aa: CASSPLGLAGETQYF
cdr3_nt: TGTGCCAGCAGCCCCTTAGGACTAGCGGGCGAGACCCAGTACTTC

j_call: TRBJ2-3
clone_size: -
v_call: TRBV19
d_call: -
cdr3_aa: CASLGVGGTDTQYF
cdr3_nt: TGTGCCAGTTTAGGGGTAGGTGGCACAGATACGCAGTATTTT

j_call: TRBJ1-1
clone_size: -
v_call: TRBV6-4
d_call: TRBD1
cdr3_aa: CASADTQGDTEAFF
cdr3_nt: TGTGCCAGCGCCGATACACAGGGGGACACTGAAGCTTTCTTT

j_call: TRBJ1-2
clone_size: once
v_call: TRBV10-2
d_call: -
cdr3_aa: CASSPGTRGYTF
cdr3_nt: TGCGCCAGCAGCCCAGGGACACGAGGCTACACCTTC

j_call: TRBJ2-1
clone_size: few
v_call: TRBV19
d_call: TRBD1
cdr3_aa: CASSMGTGLKLNEQFF
cdr3_nt: TGTGCCAGTAGTATGGGGACAGGGCTCAAATTGAATGAGCAGTTCTTC

j_call: TRBJ2-7
clone_size: -
v_call: TRBV6-6
d_call: TRBD2
cdr3_aa: CASSETSGPYEQYF
cdr3_nt: TGTGCCAGCAGTGAGACTAGCGGACCCTACGAGCAGTACTTC

j_call: TRBJ2-5
clone_size: -
v_call: TRBV2
d_call: -
cdr3_aa: CASQRTEQETQYF
cdr3_nt: TGTGCCAGCCAAAGGACAGAACAAGAGACCCAGTACTTC

j_call: TRBJ2-7
clone_size: -
v_call: TRBV5-6
d_call: -
cdr3_aa: CASSLASEQYF
cdr3_nt: TGTGCCAGCAGCTTGGCTTCCGAGCAGTACTTC

j_call: TRBJ2-2
clone_size: -
v_call: TRBV6-5
d_call: TRBD2
cdr3_aa: CASSYMGGYTGELFF
cdr3_nt: TGTGCCAGCAGTTACATGGGAGGGTATACCGGGGAGCTGTTTTTT